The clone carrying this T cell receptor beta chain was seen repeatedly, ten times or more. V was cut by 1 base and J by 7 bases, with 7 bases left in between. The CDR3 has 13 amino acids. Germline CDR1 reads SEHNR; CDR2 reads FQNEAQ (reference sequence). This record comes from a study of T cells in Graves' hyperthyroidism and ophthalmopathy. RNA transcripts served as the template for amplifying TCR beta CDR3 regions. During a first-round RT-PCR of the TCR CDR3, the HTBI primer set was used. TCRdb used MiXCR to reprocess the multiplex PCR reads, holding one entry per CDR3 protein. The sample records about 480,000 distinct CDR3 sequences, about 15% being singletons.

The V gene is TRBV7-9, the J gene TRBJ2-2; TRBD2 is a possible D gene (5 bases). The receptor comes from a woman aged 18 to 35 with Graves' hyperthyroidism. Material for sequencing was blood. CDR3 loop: CASSLGGGGELFF. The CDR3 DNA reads TGTGCCAGCAGCTTAGGAGGAGGCGGGGAGCTGTTTTTT.